The 2 T cell receptor beta chains below come from one sample, sequenced in a study of control samples from healthy donors and cancer patients. The method was immunoSEQ multiplex PCR; TCRdb's version includes in-frame clones alone and lacks a portion of them. The sample shows about 120,000 clones, 80% to 90% of them seen only once. The specimen was PBMCs. The source of these receptors is a woman in her forties or fifties with colorectal cancer.

The CDR3 loop reads CASSLEAGGLYQETQYF. DNA of the CDR3: TGTGCCAGCAGCTTAGAAGCGGGAGGCCTGTACCAAGAGACCCAGTACTTC. The rearrangement links TRBV7-9 to TRBJ2-5; 9 nucleotides agree with TRBD2. J was trimmed by 0 bases and V by 1 base; bases with no gene match: 6. The CDR3 contains 17 residues. Germline loops: CDR1 SEHNR, CDR2 FQNEAQ (reference sequence).

This rearrangement joins TRBV10-3 to TRBJ2-1, with 10 positions matching TRBD1. Germline values: CDR1 ENHRY, CDR2 SYGVKD. The CDR3 runs 16 residues. V was pared by 0 bases and J by 6 bases, with 5 bases of the junction left unmatched. As DNA, the CDR3 is TGTGCCATCAGTGAGTCGATAGGACAGGGGGGCAATGAGCAGTTCTTC. Its translation: CAISESIGQGGNEQFF.